The sample holds many counts of the clone carrying this T cell receptor (beta chain). Stable hyperthyroidism: no ophthalmopathy progression over 18 months of follow-up. Patients were aged 18 to 65, had disease duration under 2 months, and had newly diagnosed hyperthyroidism. The source of the PBMCs was roughly 10 ml of fresh peripheral blood. These data originate in a study of T cells in Graves' hyperthyroidism and ophthalmopathy. The V gene lost 1 base and the J gene lost 6 bases, with 15 bases spanning the gap. The CDR3 runs 15 residues. CDR1 and CDR2 from the germline V gene are KGHSH and LQKENI. The investigators amplified TCR beta CDR3 regions from RNA transcripts. A set of HTBI primers served as the primers for a first-round RT-PCR of the TCR CDR3. TCRdb recomputed calls from the multiplex PCR reads with MiXCR, one row per CDR3 protein. The table records about 480,000 distinct CDR3 sequences, under 15% of them present only once.

This rearrangement joins TRBV18 to TRBJ2-5, with D maybe TRBD1 (6 bases). The origin of this receptor is a woman between 18 and 29 years old with Graves' hyperthyroidism. What was sequenced was blood. The CDR3 here is CASSPQPGDTKTQYF. The CDR3 DNA follows: TGTGCCAGCTCACCACAACCTGGGGACACAAAGACCCAGTACTTC.